This T cell receptor (beta chain) was recorded in a study of T cell responses to AZD1222 COVID-19 vaccine. Findings of the study overall: Repertoire samples came only from after the peak T cell response. Vaccine-associated CD4 TCRs spanned spike, dominant at 160-218 and 743-854.

Some clones are missing from TCRdb's copy, which holds only in-frame ones; the method was immunoSEQ multiplex PCR. The sample totals around 140,000 clones. About this clone: What it binds is not known.

CDR3 size: 12 residues. V gave up 6 bases and J gave up 0 bases, with 3 bases separating them. Per the germline V gene, CDR1 is MNHEY and CDR2 is SVGAGI. The chain couples TRBV6-5 to TRBJ1-5; D unresolved. The receptor's source is an adult in good health. Sequenced input: peripheral blood. CDR3 coding DNA: TGTGCCAGCAGAAATAGCAATCAGCCCCAGCATTTT. Encoded protein: CASRNSNQPQHF.